Following are 18 T cell receptor beta chains from one sample sequenced in a study of beta chain features in type 1 diabetes. Expressed TCRB transcripts got sequenced, as all isolated RNA was reverse transcribed. Here immunoSEQ multiplex PCR was the method, and the copy in TCRdb shows in-frame clones only, minus some. This table holds more than 350,000 clones, over 10% found once. Sequencing was performed on naive CD4+ T cells from blood. All receptors come from a young woman in good health.

Only a few counts were recorded for this clone. The gene calls are TRBV5-1 and TRBJ2-3; D gene unclear. CDR1 and CDR2 from the germline V gene are SGHRS and YFSETQ. The CDR3 sequence is 11 residues long. Between the trimmed V and J ends, which lost 3 bases and 7 bases, there was a span of 6 bases. The CDR3 DNA follows: TGCGCCAGCAGCTCTGATAATACGCAGTATTTT. It specifies CASSSDNTQYF.

This chain links TRBV5-1 with TRBJ2-2; D might be TRBD2 (5 bases). Trimming took 4 bases from V and 2 from J, leaving 15 bases between them. The germline V gene has CDR1 SGHRS and CDR2 YFSETQ. The length of the CDR3 is 16 residues. The CDR3 coding sequence is TGCGCCAGCAGCAGAGGACTCATAGCCAACACCGGGGAGCTGTTTTTT. It encodes CASSRGLIANTGELFF. Variable domain in full (rest from reference TRBV5-1 and TRBJ2-2): KAGVTQTPRYLIKTRGQQVTLSCSPISGHRSVSWYQQTPGQGLQFLFEYFSETQRNKGNFPGRFSGRQFSNSRSEMNVSTLELGDSALYLCASSRGLIANTGELFFGEGSRLTVL.

The table lists this clone with a few counts. This chain connects TRBV12-5 to TRBJ2-2; no definite D call. CDR3 length: 14 amino acids. The germline V gene encodes CDR1 LGHNT and CDR2 FRNRAP. V lost 2 bases to trimming and J lost 4 bases, with 8 bases between them. CDR3 protein: CASGLLGGTGELFF. The CDR3, as DNA: TGTGCTAGTGGTTTGTTAGGCGGCACCGGGGAGCTGTTTTTT.

This clone showed up just a few times. The V call is TRBV14, the J call TRBJ1-1; D gene ambiguous. CDR3 length equals 14 residues. V was cut by 0 bases and J by 10 bases, with 15 bases left in between. The germline gives CDR1 SGHDN, CDR2 FVKESK. The CDR3 coding sequence is TGTGCCAGCAGCCAAGATTTGTTCGGAGGGTTAGCTTTCTTT. Translating gives CASSQDLFGGLAFF.

The chain is built from TRBV20-1 and TRBJ1-2; no firm D call. Germline CDR1 is DFQATT and CDR2 is SNEGSKA (reference sequence). The ends were cut back, 0 bases at V and 8 bases at J, with 7 bases in the middle. The CDR3 spans 11 residues. This chain's CDR3 is CSARDPGGYTF. DNA of the CDR3: TGCAGTGCTAGAGACCCCGGGGGCTACACCTTC.

The V and J genes are TRBV6-6 and TRBJ2-5, with D possibly being TRBD2 (5 bases). The ends were cut back, 4 bases at V and 1 base at J, with 10 bases in the middle. The CDR3 consists of 14 residues. CDR1 is MNHNY and CDR2 is SVGAGI in the germline V gene (reference sequence). CDR3 sequence: CASSFLATQETQYF. CDR3 DNA: TGTGCCAGCAGTTTCTTAGCGACCCAAGAGACCCAGTACTTC.

This rearrangement joins TRBV29-1 to TRBJ1-2, with D perhaps matching TRBD1 (5 bases). The CDR3 spans 14 residues. Per the germline V gene, CDR1 is SQVTM and CDR2 is ANQGSEA. Between the trimmed V and J ends, which lost 0 bases and 8 bases, there was a span of 16 bases. The CDR3 loop reads CSVEDVQGGKGYTF. CDR3 DNA sequence: TGCAGCGTTGAAGATGTTCAGGGAGGGAAGGGCTACACCTTC.

The V gene is TRBV14, the J gene TRBJ1-4; D is uncertain. Germline loops: CDR1 SGHDN, CDR2 FVKESK. Trimming took off 3 bases at V and 3 bases at J, with 8 bases between the two ends. The CDR3 consists of 14 residues. In nucleotides, the CDR3 is TGTGCCAGCAGCCACCGGTCTGCTAATGAAAAACTGTTTTTT. It encodes CASSHRSANEKLFF.

This clone was seen only a few times. This chain connects TRBV7-2 to TRBJ1-4; TRBD1 aligns across 9 bases. Germline V gene data show CDR1 as SGHTA and CDR2 as FQGNSA. J lost 8 bases, V lost 5 bases, and 9 bases had no gene match. This CDR3 contains 15 residues. CDR3 nucleotides: TGTGCCAGCAGCCCAACAGGGGGCAGCGGGGAAAAACTGTTTTTT. Translation: CASSPTGGSGEKLFF.

This clone was found a few times. The rearrangement joins TRBV4-1 to TRBJ2-5; the match to TRBD2 covers 7 bases. This CDR3 region has 19 residues. Trimming took 4 bases from V and 4 from J; bases not matched to a gene: 21. Germline CDR1 reads MGHRA; CDR2 reads YSYEKL. CDR3 sequence: CASSPKGPREARLIETQYF. The CDR3, as DNA: TGCGCCAGCAGCCCTAAAGGGCCCCGGGAGGCGAGACTTATAGAGACCCAGTACTTC.

The rearrangement joins TRBV27 to TRBJ2-2; tentatively, D is TRBD2 (6 bases). Germline CDR1 reads MNHEY; CDR2 reads SMNVEV (reference sequence). V was cut by 6 bases and J by 1 base, with 12 bases left in between. There are 15 residues in the CDR3. The CDR3 DNA reads as TGTGCCAGCAGAGGAGGGGCGTTGAACACCGGGGAGCTGTTTTTT. Translating it yields CASRGGALNTGELFF.

This clone was counted between two and nine times. The chain uses TRBV27 and TRBJ2-3, with 7 bases lining up with TRBD1. V lost 7 bases and J lost 0; bases outside the gene matches: 7. The CDR3 consists of 15 residues. Germline V lookup: CDR1 MNHEY, CDR2 SMNVEV (reference sequence). CDR3 in amino acids: CASTATGASTDTQYF. DNA of the CDR3: TGTGCCAGCACCGCTACAGGGGCTAGCACAGATACGCAGTATTTT.

This clone appeared a few times. V and J are TRBV30 and TRBJ1-4; D possibly corresponds to TRBD1 (6 bases). V was trimmed by 1 base and J by 3 bases, leaving 9 bases between them. Germline assignment: CDR1 GTSNPN and CDR2 SVGIG (reference sequence). The CDR3 totals 14 residues. The CDR3 region is CAWSDGQSNEKLFF. Written as DNA, the CDR3 is TGTGCCTGGAGTGATGGACAGTCTAATGAAAAACTGTTTTTT.

This clone has a handful of counts. This chain links TRBV9 with TRBJ1-5, with D possibly being TRBD1 (5 bases). Trimming pared 4 bases from V and 7 bases from J, leaving 15 bases between. Germline values: CDR1 SGDLS, CDR2 YYNGEE. This CDR3 region has 14 residues. CDR3: CASSQTAAQQPQHF. In DNA form, the CDR3 reads TGTGCCAGCAGCCAGACAGCCGCCCAGCAGCCCCAGCATTTT.

This clone appeared many times. The chain links TRBV27 to TRBJ2-1; D uncertain. The CDR3 runs to 11 residues. Trimming pared 6 bases from V and 8 bases from J, leaving 8 bases between. CDR1 and CDR2 (germline): MNHEY, SMNVEV (reference sequence). CDR3 nucleotides: TGTGCCAGCAGAAGGGTTGATGAGCAGTTCTTC. It encodes CASRRVDEQFF.

This chain connects TRBV9 to TRBJ2-2; a weak D match, TRBD2 (6 bases). Germline V gene sequence: CDR1 SGDLS, CDR2 YYNGEE. The CDR3 totals 16 residues. Trimming removed 0 bases at V and 4 bases at J, with 13 bases between. CDR3: CASSVAPGVGTGELFF. The CDR3 DNA follows: TGTGCCAGCAGCGTAGCTCCGGGGGTGGGCACCGGGGAGCTGTTTTTT.

The V gene is TRBV28, the J gene TRBJ2-7, with D perhaps given as TRBD1 or TRBD2 (5 bases each). Looked up from germline, CDR1 is MDHEN and CDR2 is SYDVKM. The CDR3 has 13 amino acids. Trimming took 4 bases from V and 3 from J, leaving 10 bases between them. CDR3 DNA sequence: TGTGCCAGCAGTTCGGGACCGCTCTACGAGCAGTACGTC. It codes for CASSSGPLYEQYV.

The V gene is TRBV2, the J gene TRBJ1-2; D is unresolved. Germline assignment: CDR1 SNHLY and CDR2 FYNNEI. The CDR3 is made up of 12 amino acids. The V end was cut by 3 bases, the J end by 9 bases, with 11 bases between. This CDR3 is CASSEYEVSYTF. In DNA form, the CDR3 reads TGTGCCAGCAGTGAGTACGAAGTTAGCTACACCTTC.